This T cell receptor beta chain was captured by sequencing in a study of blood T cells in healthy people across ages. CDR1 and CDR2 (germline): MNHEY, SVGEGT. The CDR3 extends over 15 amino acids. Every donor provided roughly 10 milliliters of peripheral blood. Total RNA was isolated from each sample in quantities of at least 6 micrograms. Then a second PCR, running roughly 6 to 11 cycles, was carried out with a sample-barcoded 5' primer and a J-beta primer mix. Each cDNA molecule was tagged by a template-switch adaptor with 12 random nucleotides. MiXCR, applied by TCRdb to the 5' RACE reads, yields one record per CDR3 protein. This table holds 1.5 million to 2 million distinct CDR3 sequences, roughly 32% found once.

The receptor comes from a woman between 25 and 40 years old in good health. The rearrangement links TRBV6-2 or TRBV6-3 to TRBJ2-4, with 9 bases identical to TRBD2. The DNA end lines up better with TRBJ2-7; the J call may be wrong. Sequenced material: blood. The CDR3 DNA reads TGTGCCAGCAGTTACTTGACTAGCGGTGTCTACGAGCAGTACTTC. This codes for CASSYLTSGVYEQYF.